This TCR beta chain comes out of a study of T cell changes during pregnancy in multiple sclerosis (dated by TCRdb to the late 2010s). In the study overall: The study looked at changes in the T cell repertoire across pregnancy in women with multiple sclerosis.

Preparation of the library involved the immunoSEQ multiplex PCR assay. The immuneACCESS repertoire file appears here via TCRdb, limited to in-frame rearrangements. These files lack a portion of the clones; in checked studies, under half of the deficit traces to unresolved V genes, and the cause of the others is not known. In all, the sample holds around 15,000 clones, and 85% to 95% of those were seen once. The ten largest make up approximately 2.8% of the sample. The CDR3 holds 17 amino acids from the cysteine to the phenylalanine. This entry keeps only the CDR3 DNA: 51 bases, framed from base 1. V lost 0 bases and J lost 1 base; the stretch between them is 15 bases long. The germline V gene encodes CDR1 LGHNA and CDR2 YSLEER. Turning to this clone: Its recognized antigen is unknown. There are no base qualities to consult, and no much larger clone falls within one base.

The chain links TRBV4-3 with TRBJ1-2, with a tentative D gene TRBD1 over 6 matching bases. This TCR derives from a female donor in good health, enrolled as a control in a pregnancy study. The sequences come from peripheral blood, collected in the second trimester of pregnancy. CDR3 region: CASSQDPRGGRNYGYTF. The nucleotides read TGCGCCAGCAGCCAAGATCCAAGGGGGGGCCGTAACTATGGCTACACCTTC.